The sequence of this T cell receptor beta chain was determined in a study of tissue T cells after allogeneic stem cell transplantation (dated 2022 in TCRdb). Study-wide context: TCR beta repertoires were profiled across many tissues obtained from research autopsies of patients with and without GVHD, as well as in mouse models of GVHD. The human arm was a prospective observational study without blinding or randomization. The study at large found these results: Which tissue TCRs were alloreactive or antigen-specific was not determined in the study, and some clones might have been persisting host cells. Not many T cell clones showed up in more than one patient, yet clustering based on motifs uncovered repertoire signatures that were shared across patients in a tissue-specific way. Within patients, how anatomically similar tissues were was a major factor shaping TCR repertoire composition, regardless of disease or transplant status. The patient cohort was small and varied clinically, and sampling depth was recognized as a limitation. Blood and spleen T cells captured only a limited portion of the TCR repertoire detected in tissues, in both patients and mice.

This clone was recorded once. The target of this receptor is not known. In this entry, gene names and germline sequences are mouse ones. The sequenced fragment ends 1 residue before the CDR3 boundary, so the rest is inferred from the germline J gene. Library method: the immunoSEQ multiplex PCR assay. TCRbeta CDR3 sequencing was done by Adaptive Biotechnologies at survey depth, reporting CDR3 sequences, V/J genes, productive frequency and template counts. Amplification of TCR beta CDR3 regions started from genomic DNA instead of RNA. Per the authors' processing: Jensen-Shannon divergence was used to quantify pairwise repertoire overlap between tissues, with a value of 1 meaning complete divergence and a value of 0 meaning identical repertoires. Tissues were grouped by single-linkage agglomerative hierarchical clustering of pairwise JSD values, and the clustering results were shown as dendrograms. GLIPH2 was run on all patient samples with simulation_depth 1000, kmer_min_depth 3, cdr3_length_cutoff 8, keeping groups with more than two unique CDR3s. A standardized tissue-overlap score was calculated by extrapolating Jaccard GLIPH-group overlap across patients to a standard repertoire size of 1000 clones. Linear mixed-effect models, with tissue as a fixed effect and individual as a random effect, were used to test how diversity related to clinical or experimental variables. TCRdb mirrors the immuneACCESS table, restricted to in-frame sequences. Some clones are absent from its copies; in checked studies, under half trace to an unresolved V gene, and the reason for the others is unknown. The V and J calls and clone size are taken from that table; D and trimming were inferred from the DNA. Counted in this sample were around 51,000 clones; roughly 73% of them appeared once. Approximately 0.5% of the sample comes from the top ten.

The CDR3 covers 14 residues, taking in both the cysteine and the phenylalanine. The DNA shown is the part of the CDR3 that was read: 39 bases, in frame from base 1. The germline ends are 6 bases apart after V is trimmed by 0 bases and J by 2 bases. The germline V gene gives CDR1 as NSHNY and CDR2 as SYGAGN. The sequence is built from TRBV13-1 and TRBJ1-3; the D gene is possibly TRBD1, with 5 bases matching. The receptor was derived from a pool of C57BL/6 mice in good health. What was sequenced was sorted cells pooled from one or two spleens. The covered CDR3 bases are TGTGCCAGCAGTGATGGGGGGACTGGAAATACGCTCTAT. Translation gives CASSDGGTGNTLY. The whole CDR3 sequence reads CASSDGGTGNTLYF.